One sample yielded the 7 T cell receptor beta chains listed below, sequenced in a study of OX40 agonist ivuxolimab in advanced cancers. The assay was immunoSEQ multiplex PCR, and TCRdb's table has in-frame clones only and misses some. The sample has some 94,000 clones, 92% seen once; the top ten hold more than 3%. Material: CD4+ or CD8+ T cells sorted from blood, obtained in a trial of the OX40 agonist ivuxolimab. The source of these receptors is an adult with an advanced solid tumor such as melanoma, head and neck, liver or kidney cancer.

This chain joins TRBV27 and TRBJ2-1; D gene uncertain. The ends were cut back, 2 bases at V and 7 bases at J, with 15 bases in the middle. This CDR3 region has 15 residues. Germline-derived CDR1 and CDR2 are MNHEY and SMNVEV (reference sequence). The CDR3 DNA is TGTGCCAGCAGTTTAGCGTACCAGTGGGTAAATGAGCAGTTCTTC. Amino acids: CASSLAYQWVNEQFF.

This chain links TRBV18 with TRBJ1-5; D possibly corresponds to TRBD1 (5 bases). The germline V and J ends were trimmed by 6 bases and 3 bases, with 15 bases remaining between them. The CDR3 has 15 amino acids. Germline V gene lookup returns CDR1 KGHSH and CDR2 LQKENI. DNA for the CDR3: TGTGCCAGCTCGCCCAGCGGGACCCTCAATCAGCCCCAGCATTTT. Amino acid sequence: CASSPSGTLNQPQHF.

The rearrangement uses TRBV4-1 and TRBJ2-2; 8 bases match TRBD1. With V trimmed by 6 bases and J by 4 bases, 7 bases remained unmatched. Germline CDR1 and CDR2: MGHRA and YSYEKL. The CDR3 sequence is 15 residues long. The CDR3 is CASRPTDRGTGELFF. CDR3 nucleotides: TGCGCCAGCAGACCAACCGACAGGGGCACCGGGGAGCTGTTTTTT.

The rearrangement links TRBV5-1 to TRBJ2-3; no clear D. The CDR3 is made up of 14 amino acids. Germline V CDR1 and CDR2: SGHRS, YFSETQ. The germline V and J ends were trimmed by 0 bases and 2 bases, with 7 bases remaining between them. The CDR3: CASSLVSSTDTQYF. Here the CDR3 DNA reads TGCGCCAGCAGCTTGGTTTCGTCCACAGATACGCAGTATTTT.

The rearrangement links TRBV11-2 to TRBJ1-6; D unresolved. Trimming removed 5 bases at V and 6 bases at J, with 11 bases between. The CDR3 contains 14 residues. CDR1 SGHAT and CDR2 FQNNGV come from the germline V gene. This CDR3 reads CASSLKPGNSPLHF. CDR3 bases: TGTGCCAGCAGCCTAAAACCGGGTAATTCACCCCTCCACTTT.

This rearrangement joins TRBV7-8 to TRBJ2-5; the D call may be TRBD1 or TRBD2 (6 bases each). The germline V gene has CDR1 SGHVS and CDR2 FQNEAQ. V lost 0 bases to trimming and J lost 1 base, with 15 bases between them. The CDR3 consists of 17 residues. CDR3 protein: CASSLAPTGRPQETQYF. DNA for the CDR3: TGTGCCAGCAGCTTAGCGCCTACAGGGAGGCCCCAAGAGACCCAGTACTTC.

V and J are TRBV6-5 and TRBJ1-1, with D possibly TRBD1 on 5 matching bases. This CDR3 region has 15 residues. CDR1 MNHEY and CDR2 SVGAGI come from the germline V gene. The V and J ends lost 2 bases and 5 bases respectively, with 15 bases between them. Here the CDR3 DNA reads TGTGCCAGCAGTTACGGGTCGGGGGAAGGGACTGAAGCTTTCTTT. As protein: CASSYGSGEGTEAFF.